This T cell receptor (beta chain) is from a study of T cells in Graves' hyperthyroidism and ophthalmopathy. Study as a whole: Peripheral blood sampling occurred at initial diagnosis, before any treatment.

Germline CDR1 reads SGHTA; CDR2 reads FQGNSA. Trimming took off 5 bases at V and 6 bases at J, with 16 bases between the two ends. The CDR3 is made up of 14 amino acids. Findings of the study overall: Ophthalmopathy was identified by the model a median about six months ahead of onset. Separation of ophthalmopathy from stable hyperthyroidism was achieved by a 13 V-J model.

The source material, RNA transcripts, was used to amplify TCR beta CDR3 regions. The HTBI set primed first-round TCR CDR3 RT-PCR. TCRdb re-analysed the multiplex PCR reads in MiXCR, keeping a single row per CDR3 protein. The table includes hundreds of thousands of distinct CDR3 sequences, about 14% detected once. This clonotype was counted at least ten times. The antigen is not known. Patients having uncontrolled infection, another autoimmune disease, pregnancy or lactation were not included. The chain carries TRBV7-2 and TRBJ1-1; the D gene is possibly TRBD1 (6 bases). The source is a woman aged 25-40 years with Graves' hyperthyroidism that later progressed to Graves' ophthalmopathy. Material: blood. CDR3 loop: CASSHDRPVPEAFF. CDR3 bases: TGTGCCAGCAGCCACGACAGGCCGGTACCTGAAGCTTTCTTT.